The clone carrying this TCR beta chain was seen at least ten times. These data originate in a study of T-cell reconstitution after alpha-beta-depleted transplantation in children. The CDR3 totals 16 residues. The germline V gene encodes CDR1 SGDLS and CDR2 YYNGEE. Trimming pared 4 bases from V and 6 bases from J, leaving 20 bases between. Preparation of the TCRbeta library involved a method that used unique molecular identifiers. One entry per CDR3 protein, called by TCRdb with MiXCR from the PCR reads. The table has around 360,000 distinct CDR3 sequences, about 9.3% seen once. The receptor comes from a human donor who donated a stem cell graft to a child with acute lymphoblastic leukemia. The chain uses TRBV9 and TRBJ2-4; TRBD2 might be the D (5 bases). The sequenced sample was PBMCs from the stem cell graft donor, obtained from the stem cell graft. The CDR3 nucleotides read TGTGCCAGCAGCCCACCCACGGCCCCGAGCGGAAACATTCAGTACTTC. It translates to CASSPPTAPSGNIQYF.